One and the same sample provided the 14 T cell receptor beta chains below, sequenced in a study of blood T cell repertoires in COVID-19. Data came from immunoSEQ multiplex PCR; TCRdb stores just in-frame clones and leaves some out. The data show about 460,000 clones, about nine tenths seen once. The specimen was PBMCs or T cells enriched from blood (not recorded which). These receptors all stem from a woman in her sixties who had recovered from COVID-19.

This clone was counted a few times. Different DNA sequences within this sample yield the same CDR3. This rearrangement joins TRBV30 to TRBJ2-3, with 8 bases fitting TRBD1. Germline V CDR1 and CDR2: GTSNPN, SVGIG (reference sequence). The CDR3 is 15 amino acids. Losses at the gene ends were 0 bases for V and 0 bases for J; bases not matched to a gene: 2. DNA for the CDR3: TGTGCCTGGAGTGTCCAGGGGGCTAGCACAGATACGCAGTATTTT. It yields the protein CAWSVQGASTDTQYF.

The chain uses TRBV10-1 and TRBJ1-6; weak D call: TRBD1 (6 bases). From germline, CDR1 is WNHNN and CDR2 SYGVQD (reference sequence). With 6 bases removed from V and 10 bases from J, the gap between germline ends came to 13 bases. This CDR3 is built from 13 residues. The CDR3, as DNA: TGCGCCAGCAGCCCTGACAGGCTGTCACCCCTCCACTTT. This translates into CASSPDRLSPLHF.

The chain combines TRBV4-2 with TRBJ2-5, with a weak D call TRBD2 (6 bases). Per germline, CDR1 LGHNA and CDR2 YNFKEQ. The CDR3 totals 13 residues. Trimming left V 2 bases short and J 4 bases short, with 8 bases between. CDR3 loop: CASSQQGGETQYF. DNA of the CDR3: TGTGCCAGCAGCCAACAGGGAGGAGAGACCCAGTACTTC.

This clone was seen more than once but under ten times. The chain carries TRBV11-2 and TRBJ1-2; TRBD1 matches at 7 bases. The CDR3 spans 15 residues. Germline lookup yields CDR1 SGHAT and CDR2 FQNNGV. Losses at the gene ends were 1 base for V and 3 bases for J; bases not matched to a gene: 5. The chain's CDR3 is CASSLVKGADYGYTF. CDR3 sequence (DNA): TGTGCCAGCAGCTTAGTGAAGGGGGCAGACTATGGCTACACCTTC.

The rearrangement links TRBV25-1 to TRBJ2-7; 9 bases are a match to TRBD1. The CDR3 has 14 amino acids. After removal of 1 base from V and 6 bases from J, the junction contained 4 bases not matched to a gene. Germline CDR1 and CDR2: MGHDK and SYGVNS. The CDR3 region has the DNA TGTGCCAGCAGTGAATGGACAGGGGAGCGCGAGCAGTACTTC. As protein: CASSEWTGEREQYF.

The sample holds one count of this clone. The V call is TRBV19, the J call TRBJ1-2; 7 bases match TRBD1. The CDR3 extends over 14 amino acids. Per germline, CDR1 LNHDA and CDR2 SQIVND (reference sequence). V shed 4 bases, J shed 5 bases, and the junction held 7 bases outside the gene matches. In DNA, the CDR3 is TGTGCCAGTAGTAAGGGACAGCCAGCTTATGGCTACACCTTC. Encoded protein: CASSKGQPAYGYTF.

The chain couples TRBV30 to TRBJ2-3; D is perhaps TRBD2 (7 bases). This CDR3 has 15 amino acids. Looked up from germline, CDR1 is GTSNPN and CDR2 is SVGIG (reference sequence). V was shortened by 2 bases and J by 3 bases, with 15 bases between the two germline ends. The CDR3 region has the DNA TGTGCCTGGAGTTCCCGGGGGGCGCGGACAGATACGCAGTATTTT. This codes for CAWSSRGARTDTQYF. The variable domain in full, completed from reference TRBV30 and TRBJ2-3, reads SQTIHQWPATLVQPVGSPLSLECTVEGTSNPNLYWYRQAAGRGLQLLFYSVGIGQISSEVPQNLSASRPQDRQFILSSKKLLLSDSGFYLCAWSSRGARTDTQYFGPGTRLTVL.

Only one count was recorded for this clone. This chain links TRBV2 with TRBJ1-3; 9 bases fit TRBD1. The germline gives CDR1 SNHLY, CDR2 FYNNEI. The CDR3 runs 16 residues. The J segment lost 3 bases and the V segment lost 6 bases, leaving 9 bases of the junction unmatched. CDR3 DNA: TGTGCCAGCAGCCAAGGGACAGGGCTCGTTGGAAACACCATATATTTT. It codes for CASSQGTGLVGNTIYF.

J is TRBJ2-7 and V is TRBV15; D unclear. The CDR3 runs to 13 residues. The germline V and J ends were trimmed by 1 base and 4 bases, with 8 bases remaining between them. Germline V lookup: CDR1 LNHNV, CDR2 YYDKDF (reference sequence). For the CDR3, the DNA is TGTGCCACCAGCAGAGCGGAGAATTACGAGCAGTACTTC. This encodes CATSRAENYEQYF.

The chain joins TRBV4-2 to TRBJ2-5, with 7 bases fitting TRBD2. V shed 0 bases and J 4 bases; nucleotides not matched to a gene: 8. The CDR3 loop spans 16 amino acids. Germline values: CDR1 LGHNA, CDR2 YNFKEQ. The CDR3 reads CASSQEVGGIVETQYF. The CDR3 nucleotides are TGTGCCAGCAGCCAAGAAGTGGGGGGGATAGTAGAGACCCAGTACTTC.

The rearrangement links TRBV5-5 to TRBJ1-4; D perhaps matches TRBD1 (6 bases). From germline, CDR1 is SGHKS and CDR2 YYEKEE (reference sequence). The V and J ends lost 0 bases and 8 bases respectively, with 14 bases between them. This CDR3 is built from 15 residues. The CDR3 protein is CASSLERGWAEKLFF. DNA of the CDR3: TGTGCCAGCAGCTTGGAGAGGGGGTGGGCCGAAAAACTGTTTTTT.

The V gene is TRBV7-2, the J gene TRBJ2-2; D might be TRBD1 (6 bases). V lost 6 bases and J 1 base, leaving 12 bases between the germline ends. The CDR3 runs to 15 residues. Germline V gene lookup returns CDR1 SGHTA and CDR2 FQGNSA. CDR3 in amino acids: CASSPGQRNTGELFF. As DNA, the CDR3 is TGTGCCAGCAGTCCCGGACAGCGGAACACCGGGGAGCTGTTTTTT.

The chain joins TRBV6-1 to TRBJ2-7; a weak D match, TRBD2 (5 bases). The CDR3 totals 13 residues. Trimming took off 3 bases at V and 7 bases at J, with 13 bases between the two ends. CDR1 is MNHNS and CDR2 is SASEGT in the germline V gene. DNA of the CDR3: TGTGCCAGCAGTGACGTAGCGAGAGGGGAGCAGTACGTC. As protein: CASSDVARGEQYV.

About this clone: This sample includes further DNA sequences coding for the same CDR3. V gene TRBV5-1 combines with J gene TRBJ2-1; D unclear. V was cut by 2 bases and J by 4 bases, with 4 bases left in between. Per germline, CDR1 SGHRS and CDR2 YFSETQ. CDR3 length: 12 residues. CDR3 sequence (DNA): TGCGCCAGCAGCTTCAGTTACAATGAGCAGTTCTTC. This encodes CASSFSYNEQFF.